A selection of T cell receptor beta chains follows, all from one sample in a study of cytomegalovirus exposure and HLA in healthy donors. Profiling relied on immunoSEQ multiplex PCR, and the TCRdb table lists in-frame clones only, not all of them. Of 130,000 or so clones listed, around 80% were seen once; the top ten hold 5.3%. What was sequenced was PBMCs. The receptors shown here come from a man under 40 in good health and CMV-seronegative. Each CDR3 is given with its conserved first and last residue. Each record gives: clone size, J gene, D gene, CDR3 length, V gene, CDR3 protein, CDR3 DNA. The D gene is left open where the match is weak. Clone sizes are given selectively: once, few, many, or a class where the clone is expanded.

NA,TRBJ2-7,TRBD2,16,TRBV19,CASSIGTTSGLYEQYF,TGTGCCAGTAGTATAGGCACGACTAGCGGACTCTACGAGCAGTACTTC
NA,TRBJ1-2,TRBD1,13,TRBV10-3,CAIRLDREGGYTF,TGTGCCATCAGGCTCGACAGGGAAGGTGGCTACACCTTC
NA,TRBJ2-7,TRBD2,13,TRBV5-4,CASSLGAGSEQYF,TGTGCCAGCAGCCTGGGAGCGGGGTCCGAGCAGTACTTC
few,TRBJ2-3,TRBD1,15,TRBV11-1,CASSLEGQLTDTQYF,TGTGCCAGCAGCTTAGAGGGACAGCTCACAGATACGCAGTATTTT
NA,TRBJ2-5,TRBD1,14,TRBV7-2,CASSLGRGRETQYF,TGTGCCAGCAGCTTGGGCAGGGGGCGAGAGACCCAGTACTTC
once,TRBJ1-5,NA,12,TRBV6-6,CASSRSRQPQHF,TGTGCCAGCAGTCGGAGTCGCCAGCCCCAGCATTTT
NA,TRBJ2-1,TRBD2,13,TRBV7-9,CASCRAGVTEQFF,TGTGCCAGCTGCCGAGCGGGAGTCACTGAGCAGTTCTTC
NA,TRBJ1-2,NA,12,TRBV2,CASHRAAYGYTF,TGTGCCAGCCACAGGGCGGCCTATGGCTACACCTTC
few,TRBJ1-1,NA,12,TRBV5-4,CASSQWNTEAFF,TGTGCCAGCAGCCAGTGGAACACTGAAGCTTTCTTT
NA,TRBJ2-7,TRBD2,14,TRBV10-3,CAISESGGDYEQYF,TGTGCCATCAGTGAGTCGGGGGGGGACTACGAGCAGTACTTC
NA,TRBJ2-7,TRBD1,15,TRBV7-2,CASSLGVTGTIEQYF,TGTGCCAGCAGCTTAGGGGTGACAGGGACCATCGAGCAGTACTTC
NA,TRBJ1-1,TRBD1,14,TRBV7-8,CASSLQGGNTEAFF,TGTGCCAGCAGCTTACAGGGGGGGAACACTGAAGCTTTCTTT
NA,TRBJ1-4,NA,14,TRBV5-4,CASSLSGRNEKLFF,TGTGCCAGCAGCTTGAGTGGGAGAAATGAAAAACTGTTTTTT